These 20 T cell receptor beta chains share one sample of origin, sequenced in a study of early T cells in non-severe SARS-CoV-2 infection (dated by TCRdb to the early 2020s). Library creation used 5' RACE. The instrument given in TCRdb is NextSeq 500. TCRdb handled the public reads itself, with Q25 trimming in fastp and clone calling in MiXCR, and kept productive beta chains. CDR3 protein duplicates are merged, each entry listing the most common genes and DNA. This sample comprises 100,000 to 120,000 distinct CDR3 sequences, 12% of them detected only once. The ten largest clones capture approximately 3.1% of the sample. The source material was whole blood. These receptors all stem from an adult who was a healthcare worker with PCR-confirmed SARS-CoV-2 infection or an uninfected control (not recorded which).

J is TRBJ2-3 and V is TRBV5-4; 8 nucleotides agree with TRBD1. CDR3 size: 14 residues. The junction had 8 bases not matched to a gene; V was cut back by 4 bases and J by 7 bases. Germline lookup yields CDR1 SGHNT and CDR2 YYREEE (reference sequence). The CDR3 is CASSRQGLGNTQYF. In nucleotides, the CDR3 is TGTGCCAGCAGCCGACAGGGGCTGGGCAATACGCAGTATTTT.

The J gene is TRBJ1-6, the V gene TRBV12-3 or TRBV12-4, with a weak D call TRBD1 (5 bases). The CDR3 contains 16 residues. V was pared by 3 bases and J by 9 bases, with 18 bases between. CDR3 in amino acids: CASSFHISQGGSPLHF. CDR3 coding DNA: TGTGCCAGCAGTTTCCATATCAGCCAGGGTGGTTCACCCCTCCACTTT.

There are a few counts of this clonotype. The gene calls are TRBV2 and TRBJ1-1, with unresolved D. Trimming removed 5 bases from V and 3 bases from J, with 7 bases in between. Germline CDR1 SNHLY, CDR2 FYNNEI. This CDR3 is built from 12 residues. The CDR3 sequence: CASSWGYTEAFF. CDR3 DNA: TGTGCCAGCAGTTGGGGTTACACTGAAGCTTTCTTT.

This clonotype was detected many times. This rearrangement joins TRBV20-1 to TRBJ2-7; 10 bases map to TRBD2. Germline loops: CDR1 DFQATT, CDR2 SNEGSKA (reference sequence). With 2 bases clipped from V and 5 bases from J, the junction kept 6 bases outside the gene matches. This CDR3 spans 14 amino acids. The CDR3 sequence: CSARKGLAINEQYF. CDR3 nucleotides: TGCAGTGCTAGAAAGGGACTAGCGATCAACGAGCAGTACTTC.

This clonotype turned up a few times. The rearrangement joins TRBV18 to TRBJ1-1; TRBD1 aligns across 7 bases. Germline values: CDR1 KGHSH, CDR2 LQKENI. This CDR3 contains 14 residues. The V segment lost 5 bases and the J segment 5 bases; nucleotides outside the gene matches: 8. CDR3 sequence reads: CASSKFDRVTEAFF. The DNA of the CDR3 is TGTGCCAGCTCAAAATTCGACAGGGTAACTGAAGCTTTCTTT.

This clonotype was seen more than once but under ten times. The V call is TRBV3-1, the J call TRBJ1-4; 8 positions match TRBD1. CDR3 length: 14 residues. Germline values: CDR1 LGHDT, CDR2 YNNKEL (reference sequence). V was pared by 5 bases and J by 6 bases, with 5 bases of the junction left unmatched. The DNA for the CDR3 is TGTGCCAGCAGCTTAAGGACAGGGCATGAAAAACTGTTTTTT. Translated, it gives CASSLRTGHEKLFF.

This chain links TRBV20-1 with TRBJ1-2; 10 nucleotides agree with TRBD1. This CDR3 has 15 residues. The V and J ends lost 1 base and 7 bases, in that order; junction bases with no gene match: 9. Germline assignment: CDR1 DFQATT and CDR2 SNEGSKA (reference sequence). The CDR3 DNA reads as TGCAGTGCTAGAGGTGGGACAGGGGATCGTTCTGGCTACACCTTC. This encodes CSARGGTGDRSGYTF.

This clonotype was seen at least ten times. The V and J genes are TRBV18 and TRBJ2-7; unclear D gene. Germline CDR1 KGHSH, CDR2 LQKENI. This CDR3 spans 14 amino acids. V gave up 3 bases and J gave up 2 bases, with 11 bases separating them. This chain's CDR3 is CASSPQTLPYEQYF. DNA of the CDR3: TGTGCCAGCTCACCTCAGACCCTCCCCTACGAGCAGTACTTC.

The chain is built from TRBV19 and TRBJ2-7; a possible D gene is TRBD1 (6 bases). This CDR3 has 16 amino acids. V dropped 8 bases and J dropped 2 bases, with 22 bases sitting between them. Germline V gene sequence: CDR1 LNHDA, CDR2 SQIVND (reference sequence). CDR3 nucleotides: TGTGCCAGTTCCCAGAGGACAGCGAACCTTCCCTACGAGCAGTACTTC. It encodes CASSQRTANLPYEQYF.

This clonotype was seen more than once but under ten times. The chain has TRBV7-3 and TRBJ2-2; 8 positions match TRBD2. V gave up 5 bases and J gave up 6 bases; unmatched junction bases: 8. This CDR3 is built from 15 residues. Germline V gene data show CDR1 as SGHTA and CDR2 as FQGTGA. The CDR3 protein is CASSPPGGEAGELFF. CDR3 nucleotide sequence: TGTGCCAGCAGCCCCCCCGGGGGGGAGGCCGGGGAGCTGTTTTTT. Drawing the rest from reference TRBV7-3 and TRBJ2-2, the complete variable domain is GAGVSQTPSNKVTEKGKYVELRCDPISGHTALYWYRQSLGQGPEFLIYFQGTGAADDSGLPNDRFFAVRPEGSVSTLKIQRTERGDSAVYLCASSPPGGEAGELFFGEGSRLTVL.

The gene calls are TRBV29-1 and TRBJ2-3; D not certain. The V end was cut by 3 bases, the J end by 2 bases, with 9 bases between. CDR3 length: 13 amino acids. Germline V gene lookup returns CDR1 SQVTM and CDR2 ANQGSEA. The CDR3 loop is CSVDRLPTDTQYF. The CDR3 region has the DNA TGCAGCGTTGATAGGCTACCCACAGATACGCAGTATTTT.

The V and J genes are TRBV7-6 and TRBJ2-3, with TRBD2 as a possible D gene (6 bases). V was shortened by 2 bases and J by 7 bases, with 19 bases between the two germline ends. The germline CDR1 and CDR2 sequences are SGHVS and FNYEAQ. The CDR3 loop spans 16 amino acids. The CDR3 sequence is CASSLKALAAGNTQYF. CDR3 sequence (DNA): TGTGCCAGCAGCTTAAAGGCTTTAGCGGCCGGAAATACGCAGTATTTT.

The rearrangement uses TRBV29-1 and TRBJ2-7, with TRBD1 identical over 7 bases. Germline CDR1 reads SQVTM; CDR2 reads ANQGSEA. V was clipped by 7 bases and J by 4 bases; unmatched bases: 7. The length of the CDR3 is 12 residues. This chain's CDR3 is CSGMGQLYEQYF. In DNA, the CDR3 is TGCAGCGGGATGGGACAGCTGTACGAGCAGTACTTC.

This clonotype was observed at least ten times. This chain joins TRBV5-5 and TRBJ1-2; D unresolved. Trimming removed 4 bases at V and 3 bases at J, with 16 bases between. The CDR3 length is 15 residues. Germline CDR1 is SGHKS and CDR2 is YYEKEE (reference sequence). CDR3 sequence (DNA): TGTGCCAGCAGCCAGCTTGATTCCCCGGACTATGGCTACACCTTC. It encodes CASSQLDSPDYGYTF.

The chain joins TRBV30 to TRBJ1-1; 7 nucleotides match TRBD1. The CDR3 spans 13 residues. The trim removed 4 bases at V and 4 bases at J, leaving 6 bases unmatched. Germline lookup yields CDR1 GTSNPN and CDR2 SVGIG (reference sequence). The DNA of the CDR3 is TGTGCCTGGATGGCAGGGGGTGCCACTGAAGCTTTCTTT. Encoded protein: CAWMAGGATEAFF.

This clonotype has a handful of counts. The V and J genes are TRBV18 and TRBJ1-2; unclear D gene. V lost 2 bases, J lost 4 bases, and 11 bases lay in between. The CDR3 extends over 14 amino acids. The germline V gene encodes CDR1 KGHSH and CDR2 LQKENI. CDR3 residues: CASSPDGPPYGYTF. CDR3 bases: TGTGCCAGCTCACCAGATGGACCTCCCTATGGCTACACCTTC.

This clonotype has just a few counts. This chain joins TRBV6-6 and TRBJ2-2; D is tentatively TRBD1 or TRBD2 (6 bases each). The CDR3 runs 16 residues. CDR1 and CDR2 from the germline V gene are MNHNY and SVGAGI (reference sequence). With 5 bases removed from V and 4 bases from J, the gap between germline ends came to 17 bases. The CDR3 region is CASSGGPGEGTGELFF. The CDR3 DNA sequence: TGTGCCAGCAGTGGGGGCCCGGGGGAAGGCACCGGGGAGCTGTTTTTT.

The sample holds many counts of this clonotype. V gene TRBV11-2 combines with J gene TRBJ2-1; 9 bases align to TRBD1. Germline V gene sequence: CDR1 SGHAT, CDR2 FQNNGV. Trimming took 1 base from V and 0 from J; bases not matched to a gene: 7. This CDR3 contains 18 residues. DNA for the CDR3: TGTGCCAGCAGCTTAGGGATAGGACAGGGGAGCTCCTACAATGAGCAGTTCTTC. Its protein is CASSLGIGQGSSYNEQFF.

The sample holds many counts of this clonotype. One junction end disagrees with the germline gene, perhaps due to a read error. The chain recombines TRBV7-7 with TRBJ2-1, with 10 bases aligning to TRBD2. Germline lookup yields CDR1 SSHAT and CDR2 FNYEAQ (reference sequence). The CDR3 has 15 amino acids. CDR3 region: CASSLGGLADNEQFF. The CDR3 region has the DNA TGTGCTAGCAGCTTAGGAGGACTAGCGGACAATGAGCAGTTCTTC.

This clonotype has only a few counts. V usage is TRBV24-1 and J usage is TRBJ2-1, with 7 positions matching TRBD1. The germline V gene encodes CDR1 KGHDR and CDR2 SFDVKD. The V and J ends lost 10 bases and 2 bases, in that order; junction bases with no gene match: 7. This CDR3 is 14 amino acids long. The CDR3, as DNA: TGTGCCACTGCCTCGGGACAGCCCTACAATGAGCAGTTCTTC. Its protein product is CATASGQPYNEQFF.